This T cell receptor (beta chain) is from a study of T cell repertoires in cytomegalovirus infection. TCRdb reprocessed the reads with MiXCR, giving one entry per CDR3 protein. The sample shows 230,000 or so distinct CDR3 sequences, 15% to 20% of them seen only once. As for this clonotype: As yet, its antigen is unknown.

General study points: The cumulative frequency of public TCR beta families distinguished individuals who carried CMV together with the relevant HLA.

The sample was CD8+ T cells from PBMCs. This clonotype originated in a human donor in good health (CMV status not recorded). Some clones in this sample may be carry-over from other donors' samples.

The CDR3 sequence: CASSDYGTEAFF. CDR3 nucleotide sequence: TGTGCCAGCAGTGATTATGGCACTGAAGCTTTCTTT. This chain joins TRBV6-1 and TRBJ1-1; D uncertain. The length of the CDR3 is 12 residues. The V end lost 3 bases, the J end lost 4 bases, and 6 bases lay between the germline ends. Germline lookup yields CDR1 MNHNS and CDR2 SASEGT.